This TCR beta chain emerged from a study of technical replicates of blood from a handful of donors. The table came from immunoSEQ multiplex PCR; TCRdb's copy has only in-frame clones and leaves some out. Of around 53,000 clones listed, 80% to 95% are singletons. V was cut by 8 bases and J by 8 bases, with 19 bases left in between. Germline V gene sequence: CDR1 MNHNS, CDR2 SASEGT. The CDR3 runs to 15 residues. Specimen: PBMCs. The receptor comes from a human donor in good health. Some clones in this sample may be carry-over from other donors' samples. The chain couples TRBV6-1 to TRBJ1-6, with D possibly matching TRBD1 (6 bases). CDR3 in amino acids: CASSRVQGPDSPLHF. CDR3 coding DNA: TGTGCCAGCTCACGCGTACAGGGCCCTGATTCACCCCTCCACTTT.